The 22 T cell receptor beta chains reported below all come from one sample, sequenced in a study of cytomegalovirus exposure and HLA in healthy donors. PCR was performed using 60 Vbeta and 13 Jbeta primers. The repertoire was sequenced with immunoSEQ multiplex PCR; TCRdb's copy has only in-frame clones and lacks some. Of tens of thousands of clones in the sample, roughly four fifths were seen once. Sequenced sample: PBMCs. Receptor source: a woman aged 40 to 49 in good health and CMV-seropositive.

This rearrangement joins TRBV6-6 to TRBJ1-1; 10 nucleotides match TRBD1. The V segment lost 5 bases and the J segment 7 bases; nucleotides outside the gene matches: 13. The CDR3 is 16 amino acids. Germline lookup yields CDR1 MNHNY and CDR2 SVGAGI (reference sequence). Written as DNA, the CDR3 is TGTGCCAGCAGTCAACGACAGGGGGCAGGGGGAGGTGAAGCTTTCTTT. Protein: CASSQRQGAGGGEAFF.

The J gene is TRBJ1-2, the V gene TRBV2, with a tentative D call TRBD1 (6 bases). The CDR3 has 13 amino acids. Germline assignment: CDR1 SNHLY and CDR2 FYNNEI. With 5 bases removed from V and 8 bases from J, the gap between germline ends came to 15 bases. CDR3 DNA sequence: TGTGCCAGCAGTCTACAGGGTCGGGGAGGCTACACCTTC. Protein product: CASSLQGRGGYTF.

The chain uses TRBV29-1 and TRBJ2-2; TRBD2 matches 13 bases. Germline CDR1 is SQVTM and CDR2 is ANQGSEA. The J segment lost 5 bases and the V segment lost 4 bases, leaving 1 base of the junction unmatched. This CDR3 region has 14 residues. CDR3 protein: CSVGLAGGTGELFF. CDR3 nucleotides: TGCAGCGTTGGACTAGCGGGAGGTACCGGGGAGCTGTTTTTT.

The chain has TRBV20-1 and TRBJ2-5; tentatively, D is TRBD1 or TRBD2 (5 bases each). The J call may be faulty, since TRBJ2-7 better matches the DNA end. The germline gives CDR1 DFQATT, CDR2 SNEGSKA (reference sequence). The CDR3 is 11 amino acids. In DNA form, the CDR3 reads TGCAGTGGGGGGATGGACTACGAGCAGTACTTC. The encoded protein is CSGGMDYEQYF.

The chain couples TRBV28 to TRBJ2-2, with TRBD1 identical over 7 bases. With 4 bases clipped from V and 0 bases from J, the junction kept 5 bases outside the gene matches. This CDR3 is built from 16 residues. Germline CDR1 and CDR2: MDHEN and SYDVKM. This chain's CDR3 is CASSSRQGSNTGELFF. The CDR3 DNA sequence: TGTGCCAGCAGTTCACGACAGGGATCGAACACCGGGGAGCTGTTTTTT. Full variable domain (rest looked up from reference TRBV28 and TRBJ2-2): DVKVTQSSRYLVKRTGEKVFLECVQDMDHENMFWYRQDPGLGLRLIYFSYDVKMKEKGDIPEGYSVSREKKERFSLILESASTNQTSMYLCASSSRQGSNTGELFFGEGSRLTVL.

Comments on this clone: The junction and the germline gene differ at one end; a read error may be behind it. The chain recombines TRBV7-9 with TRBJ1-2; D is unclear. The CDR3 is 13 amino acids. Germline V gene sequence: CDR1 SEHNR, CDR2 FQNEAQ (reference sequence). CDR3 DNA sequence: TGTGCCAGCAGCCCTGGCGCGTACTACGGCTACACCTTC. This encodes CASSPGAYYGYTF.

This sequence joins TRBV28 and TRBJ2-1; no firm D call. The CDR3 is 12 residues long. The germline V gene has CDR1 MDHEN and CDR2 SYDVKM. The ends were cut back, 6 bases at V and 5 bases at J, with 8 bases in the middle. In DNA, the CDR3 is TGTGCCAGCAGACTTCGGGACAATGAGCAGTTCTTC. Translation gives CASRLRDNEQFF.

About this clone itself: Other DNA sequences in the same sample also yield this CDR3. The V gene is TRBV4-1, the J gene TRBJ2-1, with 7 positions matching TRBD2. CDR3 length: 17 amino acids. Germline CDR1 and CDR2: MGHRA and YSYEKL. Trimming removed 4 bases from V and 1 base from J; junction bases left unmatched: 10. The CDR3: CASSLFGGSTSYNEQFF. CDR3 nucleotides: TGCGCCAGCAGCCTATTCGGCGGGAGCACATCCTACAATGAGCAGTTCTTC.

This clone showed up just a few times. This CDR3 is CASSATSGIAHEQFF. Here the CDR3 DNA reads TGTGCCAGCAGCGCGACTAGCGGGATTGCCCATGAGCAGTTCTTC. V gene TRBV9 combines with J gene TRBJ2-1, with 11 bases identical to TRBD2. Germline lookup yields CDR1 SGDLS and CDR2 YYNGEE. V lost 3 bases and J lost 8; bases outside the gene matches: 7. The CDR3 length is 15 residues. The full variable domain, with the rest looked up from reference TRBV9 and TRBJ2-1, is DSGVTQTPKHLITATGQRVTLRCSPRSGDLSVYWYQQSLDQGLQFLIQYYNGEERAKGNILERFSAQQFPDLHSELNLSSLELGDSALYFCASSATSGIAHEQFFGPGTRLTVL.

The rearrangement joins TRBV11-3 to TRBJ2-5; 7 positions agree with TRBD1. The germline gives CDR1 SGHNT, CDR2 YENEEA. Trimming at V came to 3 bases and at J to 2 bases, leaving 9 bases not matched to a gene. This CDR3 has 16 amino acids. The CDR3 is CASSLGQQREQETQYF. For the CDR3, the DNA is TGTGCCAGCAGCTTGGGACAGCAACGCGAACAAGAGACCCAGTACTTC. The full variable domain, in which reference TRBV11-3 and TRBJ2-5 provide the parts outside the CDR3, is EAGVVQSPRYKIIEKKQPVAFWCNPISGHNTLYWYLQNLGQGPELLIRYENEEAVDDSQLPKDRFSAERLKGVDSTLKIQPAELGDSAVYLCASSLGQQREQETQYFGPGTRLLVL.

V is TRBV27 and J is TRBJ2-5, with TRBD2 as a possible D gene (5 bases). The V gene lost 5 bases and the J gene lost 4 bases, with 14 bases spanning the gap. The germline CDR1 and CDR2 sequences are MNHEY and SMNVEV (reference sequence). This CDR3 comprises 14 residues. The CDR3 spells CASSPTRVGETQYF. Written as DNA, the CDR3 is TGTGCCAGCAGTCCAACTAGAGTCGGAGAGACCCAGTACTTC.

The chain uses TRBV6-5 and TRBJ2-1, with D possibly matching TRBD2 (5 bases). The V and J ends lost 6 bases and 0 bases respectively, with 12 bases between them. Germline CDR1 reads MNHEY; CDR2 reads SVGAGI. This CDR3 region has 15 residues. The CDR3 DNA reads as TGTGCCAGCAGCCCGAGCGGAGCCTCCTACAATGAGCAGTTCTTC. This gives the protein CASSPSGASYNEQFF.

CDR3 residues: CASSPDSMREKLFF. As DNA, the CDR3 is TGCGCCAGCAGTCCGGACAGTATGAGGGAAAAACTGTTTTTT. The V gene is TRBV5-1, the J gene TRBJ1-4, with D possibly TRBD1 on 6 matching bases. Germline CDR1 reads SGHRS; CDR2 reads YFSETQ. This CDR3 comprises 14 residues. Trimming pared 5 bases from V and 8 bases from J, leaving 16 bases between.

The sample holds a few counts of this clone. CDR3 in DNA: TGTGCCAGCAGCGATCCGGGACAAGGGAGGGATGAGCAGTTCTTC. It specifies CASSDPGQGRDEQFF. The chain links TRBV7-2 to TRBJ2-1, with TRBD2 as a possible D gene (7 bases). Trimming pared 5 bases from V and 8 bases from J, leaving 19 bases between. CDR3 size: 15 residues. Germline values: CDR1 SGHTA, CDR2 FQGNSA.

The chain joins TRBV7-9 to TRBJ1-1; D ambiguous. Germline V gene data show CDR1 as SEHNR and CDR2 as FQNEAQ (reference sequence). V lost 2 bases, J lost 3 bases, and 7 bases lay in between. The CDR3 runs 13 residues. The CDR3 loop is CASSLQADTEAFF. For the CDR3, the DNA is TGTGCCAGCAGCTTACAGGCCGACACTGAAGCTTTCTTT.

This chain uses TRBV28 with TRBJ2-5; tentative D call: TRBD2 (5 bases). The V end lost 4 bases, the J end lost 11 bases, and 11 bases lay between the germline ends. CDR1 is MDHEN, CDR2 SYDVKM, per germline. The CDR3 extends over 11 amino acids. Written as DNA, the CDR3 is TGTGCCAGCAGTTACGCGGAGGAGCAGTACTTC. Residues: CASSYAEEQYF.

This chain joins TRBV5-1 and TRBJ2-5; D unclear. Germline V gene lookup returns CDR1 SGHRS and CDR2 YFSETQ. Trimming pared 0 bases from V and 5 bases from J, leaving 8 bases between. CDR3 length: 13 residues. The CDR3 DNA is TGCGCCAGCAGCTTGGAGTTTCGGGAGACCCAGTACTTC. This codes for CASSLEFRETQYF.

This clone was seen a handful of times. The genes are TRBV11-3 and TRBJ2-2, with 9 bases fitting TRBD2. Germline CDR1 SGHNT, CDR2 YENEEA. The CDR3 sequence is 16 residues long. V trimming: 1 base; J trimming: 3 bases; junction bases outside the gene matches: 3. In DNA, the CDR3 is TGTGCCAGCAGCTTAGGCCTAGCGGGATACACCGGGGAGCTGTTTTTT. Its translation: CASSLGLAGYTGELFF.

The chain combines TRBV5-6 with TRBJ1-1; 7 nucleotides match TRBD1. V lost 2 bases, J lost 0 bases, and 4 bases stayed unmatched. The germline gives CDR1 SGHDT, CDR2 YYEEEE. The CDR3 runs to 15 residues. DNA for the CDR3: TGTGCCAGCAGCTTAACAGGGGAAATGAACACTGAAGCTTTCTTT. Its protein is CASSLTGEMNTEAFF. The whole variable domain, remainder taken from reference TRBV5-6 and TRBJ1-1, is DAGVTQSPTHLIKTRGQQVTLRCSPKSGHDTVSWYQQALGQGPQFIFQYYEEEERQRGNFPDRFSGHQFPNYSSELNVNALLLGDSALYLCASSLTGEMNTEAFFGQGTRLTVV.

The V call is TRBV7-9, the J call TRBJ1-2; D is uncertain. Germline-derived CDR1 and CDR2 are SEHNR and FQNEAQ (reference sequence). V lost 2 bases, J lost 1 base, and 11 bases lay in between. The CDR3 has 15 amino acids. The CDR3 loop is CASSLYTDINYGYTF. The CDR3 DNA reads as TGTGCCAGCAGCTTATATACAGACATTAACTATGGCTACACCTTC.

The V and J genes are TRBV4-1 and TRBJ2-3, with D hard to call. The germline gives CDR1 MGHRA, CDR2 YSYEKL. The CDR3 loop spans 15 amino acids. Between the trimmed V and J ends, which lost 0 bases and 3 bases, there was a span of 10 bases. The CDR3 sequence: CASSQEWLATDTQYF. Here the CDR3 DNA reads TGCGCCAGCAGCCAAGAGTGGCTTGCAACAGATACGCAGTATTTT.

This clone occurred a few times. The rearrangement joins TRBV5-4 to TRBJ2-7; 13 bases line up with TRBD2. The CDR3 has 18 amino acids. J lost 4 bases, V lost 4 bases, and 14 bases had no gene match. Germline assignment: CDR1 SGHNT and CDR2 YYREEE (reference sequence). This chain's CDR3 is CASSPGGTSGIRQYEQYF. The DNA for the CDR3 is TGTGCCAGCAGCCCCGGGGGGACTAGCGGGATCAGGCAATACGAGCAGTACTTC.